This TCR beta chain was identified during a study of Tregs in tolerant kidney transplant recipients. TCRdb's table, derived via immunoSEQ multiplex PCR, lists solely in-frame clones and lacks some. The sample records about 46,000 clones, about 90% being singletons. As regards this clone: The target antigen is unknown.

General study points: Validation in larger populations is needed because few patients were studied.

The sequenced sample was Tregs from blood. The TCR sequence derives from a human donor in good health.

The CDR3 nucleotides read TGTGCCAGCAGCTTATTGTCTCAAGCCCCAGATACGCAGTATTTT. Its protein is CASSLLSQAPDTQYF. The V call is TRBV11-2, the J call TRBJ2-3; no reliable D call. In germline, CDR1 is SGHAT, CDR2 FQNNGV. The CDR3 consists of 15 residues. Trimming took off 2 bases at V and 4 bases at J, with 13 bases between the two ends.